This T cell receptor (beta chain) was sequenced in a study of blood T cell repertoires in COVID-19. Across the whole study: Researchers got acute and convalescent COVID-19 samples from the United States, Italy and Spain. T cells, B-cell-depleted T cells, or PBMCs provided the cDNA or gDNA that served as material.

Germline V gene sequence: CDR1 LNHDA, CDR2 SQIVND (reference sequence). CDR3 length: 17 residues. Trimming at V came to 4 bases and at J to 7 bases, leaving 12 bases not matched to a gene. As handled by the study authors: The assay estimated nucleated cells by amplifying reference gene primers. Here immunoSEQ multiplex PCR was the method, and the copy in TCRdb shows in-frame clones only, minus some. Clonal size and the V and J genes are those of that table, whereas D and trimming came from the DNA. Of about 100,000 clones listed, 75% to 95% are singletons. The material sequenced was peripheral blood. The receptor was isolated from a woman aged 25 to 39 with acute or convalescent COVID-19. The gene calls are TRBV19 and TRBJ2-1, with TRBD2 matching 11 bases. The CDR3 region has the DNA TGTGCCAGTAGTAGAATACTTAGCGGGGGGGCCAGAAATGAGCAGTTCTTC. Protein product: CASSRILSGGARNEQFF.